The rows below give T cell receptor beta chains drawn from one sample of a study of identical twins. MiXCR was run by TCRdb on the 5' RACE reads, yielding one entry per CDR3 protein. The sample lists roughly 250,000 distinct CDR3 sequences, around an eighth seen once, with around 8.9% in the top ten. The sequenced sample was memory (CD45RO+) T cells sorted from blood. The receptors were sampled from a woman between 18 and 30 years old in good health. CDR3s include the opening cysteine and the closing phenylalanine or tryptophan. The D gene is left open where the match is weak. Clone size is given for some rows only: seen once, a few or many times, or a class if the clone is expanded.

CDR3: CASSSTRGPRNEQFF; DNA: TGTGCCAGCAGCTCGACGAGGGGGCCTAGGAATGAGCAGTTCTTC; D: TRBD1; J: TRBJ2-1; V: TRBV12-3/TRBV12-4; size: .
CDR3: CSAREVAGLTDTQYF; DNA: TGCAGTGCTAGAGAGGTAGCGGGGCTGACAGATACGCAGTATTTT; D: TRBD2; J: TRBJ2-3; V: TRBV20-1; size: .
CDR3: CASSPGQGTEAFF; DNA: TGTGCCAGCAGCCCGGGACAGGGCACTGAAGCTTTCTTT; D: TRBD1; J: TRBJ1-1; V: TRBV7-3; size: many
CDR3: CSGTSQETQYF; DNA: TGCAGCGGGACTAGCCAAGAGACCCAGTACTTC; D: TRBD2; J: TRBJ2-5; V: TRBV29-1; size: few
CDR3: CASSRRQGEDEAFF; DNA: TGTGCCAGCAGCCGCCGACAGGGTGAGGATGAAGCTTTCTTT; D: TRBD1; J: TRBJ1-1; V: TRBV7-9; size: few
CDR3: CASSLARQPFF; DNA: TGTGCCAGCAGCTTAGCGCGTCAGCCGTTCTTC; D: .; J: TRBJ2-1; V: TRBV7-2; size: few
CDR3: CASSPPSGNYGYTF; DNA: TGTGCCAGCTCACCACCGTCAGGGAACTATGGCTACACCTTC; D: .; J: TRBJ1-2; V: TRBV18; size: few
CDR3: CSATHAWSGGVDTQYF; DNA: TGCAGTGCTACTCATGCCTGGAGCGGGGGGGTAGATACGCAGTATTTT; D: TRBD2; J: TRBJ2-3; V: TRBV20-1; size: many
CDR3: CASSRGRDIGTQLDNEQFF; DNA: TGTGCCAGCAGTCGGGGGCGCGATATCGGGACACAACTAGACAATGAGCAGTTCTTC; D: .; J: TRBJ2-1; V: TRBV25-1; size: many
CDR3: CASNLQSRDGPYEQYF; DNA: TGTGCCAGCAACTTACAGAGTCGGGACGGACCCTACGAGCAGTACTTC; D: .; J: TRBJ2-7; V: TRBV21-1; size: few
CDR3: CASSRGDTVFGYTF; DNA: TGCGCCAGCAGCCGCGGGGACACGGTCTTTGGCTACACCTTC; D: .; J: TRBJ1-2; V: TRBV5-1; size: few
CDR3: CSAFPLAGGVSSTDTQYF; DNA: TGCAGTGCTTTCCCTCTAGCGGGGGGGGTCTCTAGCACAGATACGCAGTATTTT; D: TRBD2; J: TRBJ2-3; V: TRBV20-1; size: .
CDR3: CASSQKERGLLGEQYF; DNA: TGTGCCAGCAGCCAAAAGGAGCGGGGGCTTCTTGGGGAGCAGTACTTC; D: TRBD2; J: TRBJ2-7; V: TRBV4-2; size: .
CDR3: CASSLMALTNNEQFF; DNA: TGTGCCAGCAGTTTAATGGCTTTAACCAACAATGAGCAGTTCTTC; D: .; J: TRBJ2-1; V: TRBV12-3/TRBV12-4; size: .
CDR3: CASSLAQGVGEKLFF; DNA: TGTGCCAGCAGTTTAGCCCAGGGGGTGGGTGAAAAACTGTTTTTT; D: TRBD1; J: TRBJ1-4; V: TRBV12-3/TRBV12-4; size: .
CDR3: CSASPHANTGELFF; DNA: TGCAGTGCTAGTCCCCACGCGAACACCGGGGAGCTGTTTTTT; D: .; J: TRBJ2-2; V: TRBV20-1; size: few
CDR3: CSARESGLGPQHF; DNA: TGCAGTGCTAGAGAATCAGGGTTAGGGCCCCAGCATTTT; D: .; J: TRBJ1-5; V: TRBV20-1; size: .
CDR3: CASSYSRSLNQPQHF; DNA: TGTGCCAGCAGTTACTCTCGAAGCCTCAATCAGCCCCAGCATTTT; D: .; J: TRBJ1-5; V: TRBV6-5; size: .
CDR3: CASSSGITTVHEQYF; DNA: TGTGCCAGCAGCTCAGGGATTACGACGGTCCACGAGCAGTACTTC; D: .; J: TRBJ2-7; V: TRBV7-9; size: few
CDR3: CASSLTGQKYNEQFF; DNA: TGTGCCAGCAGCCTCACGGGACAGAAATACAATGAGCAGTTCTTC; D: TRBD1; J: TRBJ2-1; V: TRBV3-1; size: .
CDR3: CASTRGAGTESSPLHF; DNA: TGTGCCAGCACCCGAGGGGCAGGGACTGAGAGTTCACCCCTCCACTTT; D: .; J: TRBJ1-6; V: TRBV3-1; size: .
CDR3: CASSLGGDGTEAFF; DNA: TGTGCCAGCAGCTTGGGAGGGGATGGCACTGAAGCTTTCTTT; D: .; J: TRBJ1-1; V: TRBV11-1; size: few
CDR3: CSARDRSSSYNEQFF; DNA: TGCAGTGCTAGAGATCGCAGTTCATCCTACAATGAGCAGTTCTTC; D: .; J: TRBJ2-1; V: TRBV20-1; size: few
CDR3: CASSSGLAAYEQYF; DNA: TGTGCCAGCAGCTCCGGACTAGCGGCTTACGAGCAGTACTTC; D: TRBD2; J: TRBJ2-7; V: TRBV5-6; size: few
CDR3: CASSHRGHSSYEQYF; DNA: TGTGCCAGCAGCCACAGGGGGCATAGCTCCTACGAGCAGTACTTC; D: TRBD1; J: TRBJ2-7; V: TRBV7-9; size: .
CDR3: CSVERARGYGYTF; DNA: TGCAGCGTTGAACGTGCCAGGGGCTATGGCTACACCTTC; D: .; J: TRBJ1-2; V: TRBV29-1; size: once
CDR3: CASNSRLKGTGETQYF; DNA: TGTGCCAGCAACTCCCGGTTAAAAGGGACAGGAGAGACCCAGTACTTC; D: TRBD1; J: TRBJ2-5; V: TRBV7-2; size: .